This T cell receptor beta chain originates from a study of cytomegalovirus exposure and HLA in healthy donors. Overall study findings and caveats: The number of N-insertions in an Asian-associated ancestry cluster was reportedly below the roughly 620-donor mean in a later analysis. Later on, a genetic analysis was performed. It linked a missense variant in DCLRE1C with V- and J-gene trimming of TCR beta. Some TCR beta chains (approximately 180 of them) were listed as cytomegalovirus-associated.

The PCR had 60 Vbeta and 13 Jbeta primers. The data were produced by immunoSEQ multiplex PCR, yet TCRdb's version contains in-frame clones alone and is incomplete. The sample holds over 150,000 clones; around 75% are singletons and the top ten take approximately 2.2%. Note on this clone: Its target is not known.

The CDR3 is 17 residues long. Germline V gene sequence: CDR1 ENHRY, CDR2 SYGVKD. The trim removed 3 bases at V and 2 bases at J, leaving 7 bases unmatched. The sequence came from a male donor in good health and CMV-seronegative. This rearrangement joins TRBV10-3 to TRBJ1-3, with TRBD1 matching 10 bases. The material sequenced was PBMCs. CDR3: CAISEKGQGFPGNTIYF. The CDR3 DNA reads TGTGCCATCAGTGAAAAGGGACAGGGGTTCCCTGGAAACACCATATATTTT.